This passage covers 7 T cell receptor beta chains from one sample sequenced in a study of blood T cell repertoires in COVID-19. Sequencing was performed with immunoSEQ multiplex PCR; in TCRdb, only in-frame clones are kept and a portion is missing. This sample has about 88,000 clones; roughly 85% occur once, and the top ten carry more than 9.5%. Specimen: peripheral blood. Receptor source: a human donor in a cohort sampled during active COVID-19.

This chain's CDR3 is CASSPGQDNEQFF. CDR3 sequence (DNA): TGTGCCAGCAGCCCCGGACAGGACAATGAGCAGTTCTTC. The gene calls are TRBV5-4 and TRBJ2-1; 7 bases match TRBD1. The CDR3 sequence is 13 residues long. Unmatched junction bases numbered 3, after V lost 4 bases and J lost 5 bases. Per germline, CDR1 SGHNT and CDR2 YYREEE (reference sequence).

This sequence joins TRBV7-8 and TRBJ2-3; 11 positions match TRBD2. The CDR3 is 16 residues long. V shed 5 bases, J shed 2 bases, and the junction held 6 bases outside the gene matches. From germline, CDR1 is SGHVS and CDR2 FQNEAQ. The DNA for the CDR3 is TGTGCCAGCAGCCATTCTAGCGGGGGGTTCACAGATACGCAGTATTTT. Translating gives CASSHSSGGFTDTQYF. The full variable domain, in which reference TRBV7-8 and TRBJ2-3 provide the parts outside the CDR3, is GAGVSQSPRYKVAKRGQDVALRCDPISGHVSLFWYQQALGQGPEFLTYFQNEAQLDKSGLPSDRFFAERPEGSVSTLKIQRTQQEDSAVYLCASSHSSGGFTDTQYFGPGTRLTVL.

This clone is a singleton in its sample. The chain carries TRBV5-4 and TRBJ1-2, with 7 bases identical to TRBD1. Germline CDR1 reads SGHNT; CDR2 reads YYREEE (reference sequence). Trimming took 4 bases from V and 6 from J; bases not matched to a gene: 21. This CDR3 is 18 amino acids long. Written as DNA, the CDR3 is TGTGCCAGCAGCACCAGGACAGGACCCCGTACGCGTAGAGATGGCTACACCTTC. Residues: CASSTRTGPRTRRDGYTF.

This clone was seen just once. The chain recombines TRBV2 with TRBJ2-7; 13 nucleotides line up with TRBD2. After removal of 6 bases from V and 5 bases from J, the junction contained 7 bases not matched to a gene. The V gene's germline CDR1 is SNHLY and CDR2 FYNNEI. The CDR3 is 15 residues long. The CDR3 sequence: CASSLGGLAGNEQYF. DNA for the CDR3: TGTGCCAGCAGCCTTGGGGGACTAGCGGGAAACGAGCAGTACTTC.

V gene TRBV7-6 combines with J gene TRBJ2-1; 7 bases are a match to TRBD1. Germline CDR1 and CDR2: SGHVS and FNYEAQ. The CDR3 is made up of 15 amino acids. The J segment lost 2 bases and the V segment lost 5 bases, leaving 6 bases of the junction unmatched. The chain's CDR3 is CASSADRAAYNEQFF. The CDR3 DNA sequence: TGTGCCAGCAGCGCAGACAGGGCCGCCTACAATGAGCAGTTCTTC. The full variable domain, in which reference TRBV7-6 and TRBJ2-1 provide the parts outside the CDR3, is GAGVSQSPRYKVTKRGQDVALRCDPISGHVSLYWYRQALGQGPEFLTYFNYEAQQDKSGLPNDRFSAERPEGSISTLTIQRTEQRDSAMYRCASSADRAAYNEQFFGPGTRLTVL.

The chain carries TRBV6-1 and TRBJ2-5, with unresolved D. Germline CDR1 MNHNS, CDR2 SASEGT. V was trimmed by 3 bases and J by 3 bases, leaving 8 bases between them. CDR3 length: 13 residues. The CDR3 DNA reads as TGTGCCAGCAGTGACGGTCCGAAAGAGACCCAGTACTTC. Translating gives CASSDGPKETQYF.

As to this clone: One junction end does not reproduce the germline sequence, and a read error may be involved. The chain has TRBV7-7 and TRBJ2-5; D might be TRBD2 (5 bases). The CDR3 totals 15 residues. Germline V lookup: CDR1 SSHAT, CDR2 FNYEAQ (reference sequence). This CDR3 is CASSPATGNQETQYF. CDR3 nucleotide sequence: TGTGCTAGCAGCCCCGCAACGGGGAACCAAGAGACCCAGTACTTC. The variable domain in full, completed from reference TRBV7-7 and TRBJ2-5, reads GAGVSQSPRYKVTKRGQDVTLRCDPISSHATLYWYQQALGQGPEFLTYFNYEAQPDKSGLPSDRFSAERPEGSISTLTIQRTEQRDSAMYRCASSPATGNQETQYFGPGTRLLVL.